This T cell receptor (beta chain) was recorded in a study of beta chain features in type 1 diabetes. Study-level information: The study found patients and healthy donors alike in age, gender and cell yields. Overall study findings and caveats: In all four CD4+ subsets, TCRB CDR3 length was significantly, moderately reduced in type 1 diabetes.

The sequenced template was cDNA made from the entire isolated RNA. Assay: immunoSEQ multiplex PCR; the TCRdb copy retains only in-frame clones and omits some. The sample has approximately 52,000 clones; 60% to 70% are singletons. A remark on this clone: The antigen is unknown.

The material sequenced was stem cell memory CD4+ T cells from blood. The TCR was taken from a young woman with type 1 diabetes.

For the CDR3, the DNA is TGCAGTGCTGGGGAGCTGGAGACCCAGTACTTC. This encodes CSAGELETQYF. The chain couples TRBV20-1 to TRBJ2-5; TRBD2 might be the D (5 bases). This CDR3 has 11 amino acids. CDR1 is DFQATT and CDR2 is SNEGSKA in the germline V gene (reference sequence). The V end was cut by 5 bases, the J end by 5 bases, with 9 bases between.